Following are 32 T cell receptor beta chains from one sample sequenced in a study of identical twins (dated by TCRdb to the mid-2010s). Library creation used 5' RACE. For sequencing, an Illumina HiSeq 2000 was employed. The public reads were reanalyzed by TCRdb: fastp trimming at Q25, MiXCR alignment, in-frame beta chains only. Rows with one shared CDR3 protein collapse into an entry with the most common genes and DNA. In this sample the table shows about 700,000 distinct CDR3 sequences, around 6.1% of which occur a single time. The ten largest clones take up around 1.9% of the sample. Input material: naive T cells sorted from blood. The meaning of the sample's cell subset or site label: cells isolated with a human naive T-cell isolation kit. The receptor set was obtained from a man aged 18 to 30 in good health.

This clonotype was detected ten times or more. The CDR3 reads CASSQRRLSSYEQYF. In nucleotides, the CDR3 is TGTGCCAGCAGTCAACGACGACTGAGCTCCTACGAGCAGTACTTC. The chain has TRBV28 and TRBJ2-7; unclear D gene. CDR1 MDHEN and CDR2 SYDVKM come from the germline V gene. The V and J ends lost 5 bases and 0 bases respectively, with 14 bases between them. The CDR3 sequence is 15 residues long. Full variable domain (rest looked up from reference TRBV28 and TRBJ2-7): DVKVTQSSRYLVKRTGEKVFLECVQDMDHENMFWYRQDPGLGLRLIYFSYDVKMKEKGDIPEGYSVSREKKERFSLILESASTNQTSMYLCASSQRRLSSYEQYFGPGTRLTVT.

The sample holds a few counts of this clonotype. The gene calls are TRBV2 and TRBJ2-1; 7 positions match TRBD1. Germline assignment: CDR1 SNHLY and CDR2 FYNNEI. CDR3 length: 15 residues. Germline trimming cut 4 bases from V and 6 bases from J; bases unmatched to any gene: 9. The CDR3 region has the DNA TGTGCCAGCAGTGCCGGGACAGTCCCTACCAATGAGCAGTTCTTC. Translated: CASSAGTVPTNEQFF.

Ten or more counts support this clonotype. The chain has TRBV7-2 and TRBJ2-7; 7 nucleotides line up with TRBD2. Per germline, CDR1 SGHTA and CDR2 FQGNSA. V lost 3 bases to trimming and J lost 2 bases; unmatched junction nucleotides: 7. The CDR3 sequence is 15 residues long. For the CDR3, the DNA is TGTGCCAGCAGCTTGAGCGGGGCGACTACCTACGAGCAGTACTTC. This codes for CASSLSGATTYEQYF.

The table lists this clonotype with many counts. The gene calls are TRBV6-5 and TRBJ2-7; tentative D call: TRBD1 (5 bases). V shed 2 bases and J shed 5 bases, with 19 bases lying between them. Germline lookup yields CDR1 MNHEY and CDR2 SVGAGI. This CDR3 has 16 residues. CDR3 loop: CASSYKGRQGIDEQYF. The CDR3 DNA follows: TGTGCCAGCAGTTACAAAGGTCGGCAGGGTATCGACGAGCAGTACTTC.

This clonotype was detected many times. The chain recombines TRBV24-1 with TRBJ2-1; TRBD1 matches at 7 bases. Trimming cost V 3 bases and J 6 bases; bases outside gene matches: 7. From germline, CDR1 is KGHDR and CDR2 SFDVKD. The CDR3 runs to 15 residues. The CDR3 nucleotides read TGTGCCACCAGTGATGCGACAGGGTCTGGCAATGAGCAGTTCTTC. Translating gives CATSDATGSGNEQFF.

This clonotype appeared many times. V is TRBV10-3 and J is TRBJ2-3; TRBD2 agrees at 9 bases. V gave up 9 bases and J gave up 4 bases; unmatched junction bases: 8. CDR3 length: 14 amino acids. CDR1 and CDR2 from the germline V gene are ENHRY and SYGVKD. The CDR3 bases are TGTGCCATAACAGCGGGAGGAAGTGCAGATACGCAGTATTTT. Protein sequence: CAITAGGSADTQYF.

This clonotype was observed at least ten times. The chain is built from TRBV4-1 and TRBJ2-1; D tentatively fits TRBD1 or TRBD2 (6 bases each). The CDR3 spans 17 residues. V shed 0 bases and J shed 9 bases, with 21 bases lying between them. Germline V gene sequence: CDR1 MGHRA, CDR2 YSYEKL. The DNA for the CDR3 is TGCGCCAGCAGCCAAGAAGGAGGGGGGCCCGCTCGGGGTGAGCAGTTCTTC. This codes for CASSQEGGGPARGEQFF.

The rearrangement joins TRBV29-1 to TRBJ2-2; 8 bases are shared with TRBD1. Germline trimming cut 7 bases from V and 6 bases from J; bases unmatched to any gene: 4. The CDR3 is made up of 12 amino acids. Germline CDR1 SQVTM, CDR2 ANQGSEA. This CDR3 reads CSALTGAGELFF. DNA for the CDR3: TGCAGCGCCTTGACAGGGGCCGGGGAGCTGTTTTTT.

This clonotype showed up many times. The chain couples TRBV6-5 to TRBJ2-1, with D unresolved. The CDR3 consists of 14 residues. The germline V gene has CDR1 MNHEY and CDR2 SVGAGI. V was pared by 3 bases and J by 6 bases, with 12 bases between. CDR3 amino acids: CASSYIVGSNEQFF. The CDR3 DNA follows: TGTGCCAGCAGTTATATTGTGGGGTCCAATGAGCAGTTCTTC.

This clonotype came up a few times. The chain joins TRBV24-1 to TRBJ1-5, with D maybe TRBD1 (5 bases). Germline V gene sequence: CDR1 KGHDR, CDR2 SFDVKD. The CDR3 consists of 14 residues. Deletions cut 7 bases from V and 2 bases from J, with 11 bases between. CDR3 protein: CATSPGAGNQPQHF. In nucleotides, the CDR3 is TGTGCCACCAGCCCCGGGGCAGGCAATCAGCCCCAGCATTTT.

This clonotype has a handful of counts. The CDR3 region has the DNA TGTGCCAGCAGCCGACAGGGCGTCTCCTACAATGAGCAGTTCTTC. Translating gives CASSRQGVSYNEQFF. The rearrangement joins TRBV11-3 to TRBJ2-1, with 7 bases identical to TRBD1. CDR3 size: 15 residues. Germline lookup yields CDR1 SGHNT and CDR2 YENEEA. J gave up 0 bases and V 5 bases, and 4 bases lay outside the gene matches.

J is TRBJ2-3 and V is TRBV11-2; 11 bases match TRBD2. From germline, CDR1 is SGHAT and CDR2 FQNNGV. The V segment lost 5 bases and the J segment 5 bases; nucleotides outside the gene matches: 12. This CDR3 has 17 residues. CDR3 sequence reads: CASSPRVTSGKGDTQYF. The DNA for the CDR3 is TGTGCCAGCAGCCCCCGAGTGACTAGCGGGAAAGGAGATACGCAGTATTTT.

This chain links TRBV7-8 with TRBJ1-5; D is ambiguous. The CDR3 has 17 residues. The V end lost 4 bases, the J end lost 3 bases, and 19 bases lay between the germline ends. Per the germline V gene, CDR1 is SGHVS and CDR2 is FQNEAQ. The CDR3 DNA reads TGTGCCAGCAGCTCGCGGACCCGAAGAGTAGACAATCAGCCCCAGCATTTT. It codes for CASSSRTRRVDNQPQHF.

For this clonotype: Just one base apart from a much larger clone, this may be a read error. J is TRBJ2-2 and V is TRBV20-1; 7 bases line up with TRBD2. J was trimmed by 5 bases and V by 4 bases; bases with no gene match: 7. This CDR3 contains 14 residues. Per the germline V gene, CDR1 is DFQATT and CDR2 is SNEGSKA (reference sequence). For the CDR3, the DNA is TGCAGTGCTAAGGAGACTAGCAGGACCGGGGAGCTGTTTTTT. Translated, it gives CSAKETSRTGELFF.

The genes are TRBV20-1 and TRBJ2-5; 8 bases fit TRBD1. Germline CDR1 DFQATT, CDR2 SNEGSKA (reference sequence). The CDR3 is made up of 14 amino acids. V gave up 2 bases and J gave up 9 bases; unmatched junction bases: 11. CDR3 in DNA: TGCAGTGCTAGACAAGACAGGGGTCAAGATTCCCAGTACTTC. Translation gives CSARQDRGQDSQYF.

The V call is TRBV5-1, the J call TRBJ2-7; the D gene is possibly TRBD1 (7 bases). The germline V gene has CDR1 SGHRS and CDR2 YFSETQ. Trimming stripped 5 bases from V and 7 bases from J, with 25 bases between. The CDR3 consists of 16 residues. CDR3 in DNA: TGCGCCAGCAGTCCCGGCGACAGGGAGGCCTGGGGGGAGCAGTACGTC. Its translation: CASSPGDREAWGEQYV.

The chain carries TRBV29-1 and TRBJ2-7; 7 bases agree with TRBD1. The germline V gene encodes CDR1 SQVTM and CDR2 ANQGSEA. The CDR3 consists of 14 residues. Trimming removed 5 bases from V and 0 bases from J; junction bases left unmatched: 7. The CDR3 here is CSVLDRTYSYEQYF. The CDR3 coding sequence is TGCAGCGTTCTGGACAGGACTTACTCCTACGAGCAGTACTTC.

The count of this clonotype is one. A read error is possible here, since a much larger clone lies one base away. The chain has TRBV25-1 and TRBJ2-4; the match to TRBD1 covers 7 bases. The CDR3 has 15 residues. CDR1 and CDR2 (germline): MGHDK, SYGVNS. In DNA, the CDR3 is TGTGCCAGCCCAGGAGGCAGGGGGACCAAAAGCATTCAGTACTTC. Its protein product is CASPGGRGTKSIQYF. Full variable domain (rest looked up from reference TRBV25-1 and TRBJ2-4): EADIYQTPRYLVIGTGKKITLECSQTMGHDKMYWYQQDPGMELHLIHYSYGVNSTEKGDLSSESTVSRIRTEHFPLTLESARPSHTSQYLCASPGGRGTKSIQYFGAGTRLSVL.

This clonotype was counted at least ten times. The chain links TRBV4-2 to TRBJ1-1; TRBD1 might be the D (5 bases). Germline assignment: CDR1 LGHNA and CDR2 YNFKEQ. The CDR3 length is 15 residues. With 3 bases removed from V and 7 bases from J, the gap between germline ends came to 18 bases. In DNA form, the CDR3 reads TGTGCCAGCAGCCAGGGACTAGCGACCCAGGGTGAAGCTTTCTTT. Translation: CASSQGLATQGEAFF.

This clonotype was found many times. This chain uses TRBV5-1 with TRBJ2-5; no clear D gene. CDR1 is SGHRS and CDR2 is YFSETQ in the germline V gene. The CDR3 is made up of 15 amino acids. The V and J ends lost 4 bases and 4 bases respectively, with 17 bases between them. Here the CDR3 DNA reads TGCGCCAGCAGCCTAACCACCCTTGGCGGAGAGACCCAGTACTTC. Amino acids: CASSLTTLGGETQYF.

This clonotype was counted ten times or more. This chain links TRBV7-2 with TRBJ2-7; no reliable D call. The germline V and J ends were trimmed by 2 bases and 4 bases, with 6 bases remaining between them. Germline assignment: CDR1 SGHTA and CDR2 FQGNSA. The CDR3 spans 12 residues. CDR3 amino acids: CASSLRGYEQYV. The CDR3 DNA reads TGTGCCAGCAGCTTACGCGGATACGAGCAGTACGTC.

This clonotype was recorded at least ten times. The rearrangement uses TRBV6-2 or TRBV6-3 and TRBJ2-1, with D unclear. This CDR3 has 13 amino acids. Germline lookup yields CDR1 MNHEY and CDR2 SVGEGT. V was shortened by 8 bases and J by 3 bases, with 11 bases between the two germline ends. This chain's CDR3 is CASDDSYYNEQFF. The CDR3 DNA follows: TGTGCCAGCGACGACTCATACTACAATGAGCAGTTCTTC.

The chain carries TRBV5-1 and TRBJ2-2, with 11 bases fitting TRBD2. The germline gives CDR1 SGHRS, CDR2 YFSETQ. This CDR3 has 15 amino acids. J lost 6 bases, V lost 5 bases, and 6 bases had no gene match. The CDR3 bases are TGCGCCAGCAGTCGCGGACTAGCGGGCCCCGGGGAGCTGTTTTTT. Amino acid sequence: CASSRGLAGPGELFF.

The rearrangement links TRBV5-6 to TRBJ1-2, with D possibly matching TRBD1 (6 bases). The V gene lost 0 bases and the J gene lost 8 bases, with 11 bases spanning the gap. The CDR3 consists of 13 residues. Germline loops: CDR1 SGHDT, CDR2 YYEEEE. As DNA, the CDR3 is TGTGCCAGCAGCTTGGATCGCCAGGGGGGCTACACCTTC. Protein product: CASSLDRQGGYTF.

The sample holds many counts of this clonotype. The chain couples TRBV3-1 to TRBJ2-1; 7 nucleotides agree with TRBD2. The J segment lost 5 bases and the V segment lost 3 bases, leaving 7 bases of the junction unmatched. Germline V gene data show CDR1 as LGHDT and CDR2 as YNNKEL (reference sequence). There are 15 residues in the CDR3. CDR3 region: CASSHDGGSHNEQFF. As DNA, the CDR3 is TGTGCCAGCAGCCACGACGGCGGGAGCCACAATGAGCAGTTCTTC.

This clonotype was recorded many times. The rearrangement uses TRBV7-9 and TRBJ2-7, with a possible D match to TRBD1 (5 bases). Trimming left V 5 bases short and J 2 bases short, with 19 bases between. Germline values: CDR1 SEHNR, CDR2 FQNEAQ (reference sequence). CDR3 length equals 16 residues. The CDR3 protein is CASSKKTVPAPYEQYF. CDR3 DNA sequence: TGTGCCAGCAGCAAGAAGACAGTCCCAGCCCCCTACGAGCAGTACTTC.

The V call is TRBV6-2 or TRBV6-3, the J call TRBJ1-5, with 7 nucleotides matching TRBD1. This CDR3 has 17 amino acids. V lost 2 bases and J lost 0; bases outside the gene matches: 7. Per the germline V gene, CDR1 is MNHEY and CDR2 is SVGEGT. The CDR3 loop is CASSYAGGGYSNQPQHF. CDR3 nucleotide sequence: TGTGCCAGCAGTTACGCAGGGGGAGGATATAGCAATCAGCCCCAGCATTTT.

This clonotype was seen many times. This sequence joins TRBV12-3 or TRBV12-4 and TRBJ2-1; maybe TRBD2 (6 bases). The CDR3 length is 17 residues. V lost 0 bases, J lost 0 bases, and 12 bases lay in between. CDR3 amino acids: CASSLASGRNSYNEQFF. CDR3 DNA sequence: TGTGCCAGCAGTTTAGCTAGCGGACGAAACTCCTACAATGAGCAGTTCTTC.

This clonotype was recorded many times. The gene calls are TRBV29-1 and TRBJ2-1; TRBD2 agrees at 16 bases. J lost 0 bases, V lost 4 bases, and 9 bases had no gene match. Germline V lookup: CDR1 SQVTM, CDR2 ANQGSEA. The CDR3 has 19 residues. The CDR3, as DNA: TGCAGCGTTGTGGAGGGGACTAGCGGGAGGGGTAGCTCCTACAATGAGCAGTTCTTC. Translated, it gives CSVVEGTSGRGSSYNEQFF.

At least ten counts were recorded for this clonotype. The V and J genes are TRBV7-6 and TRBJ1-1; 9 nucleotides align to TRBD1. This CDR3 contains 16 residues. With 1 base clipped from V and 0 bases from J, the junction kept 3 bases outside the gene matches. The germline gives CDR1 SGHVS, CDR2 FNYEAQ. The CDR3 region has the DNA TGTGCCAGCAGCTTAGGCGGACAGGGGCTGAACACTGAAGCTTTCTTT. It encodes CASSLGGQGLNTEAFF.

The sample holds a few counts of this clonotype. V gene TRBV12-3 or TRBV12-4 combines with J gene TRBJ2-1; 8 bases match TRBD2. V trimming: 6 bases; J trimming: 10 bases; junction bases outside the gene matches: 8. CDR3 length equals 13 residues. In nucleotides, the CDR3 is TGTGCCAGCAGCTATACCCGGGGGGGGGAGCAGTTCTTC. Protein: CASSYTRGGEQFF.

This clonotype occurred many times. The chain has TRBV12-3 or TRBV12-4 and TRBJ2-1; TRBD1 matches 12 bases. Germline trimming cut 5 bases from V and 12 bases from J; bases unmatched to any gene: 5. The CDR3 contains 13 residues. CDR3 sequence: CASSKGQGAGQFF. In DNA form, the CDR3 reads TGTGCCAGCAGTAAGGGACAGGGGGCGGGGCAGTTCTTC.